This T cell receptor (beta chain) was observed in a study of technical replicates of blood from several donors. Using immunoSEQ multiplex PCR, the repertoire was profiled, and TCRdb retains in-frame clones only, with some absent. Here the sample spans around 90,000 clones, approximately 94% being singletons. Unmatched junction bases numbered 7, after V lost 6 bases and J lost 11 bases. The CDR3 length is 12 residues. Germline lookup yields CDR1 SNHLY and CDR2 FYNNEI. This sequence joins TRBV2 and TRBJ1-1; 9 bases are a match to TRBD1. Sequencing was done on a sample of T cells isolated from PBMCs. The clonotype comes from a human donor in good health. The CDR3 loop is CASRVDRGKAFF. CDR3 DNA: TGTGCCAGCAGAGTGGACAGGGGTAAGGCTTTCTTT.